This T cell receptor (beta chain) appears in the sequencing data of a study of early T cells in non-severe SARS-CoV-2 infection. The wider study: Unsorted whole blood bulk RNA was sequenced, with unpaired chains.

Study conclusions and caveats: VDJdb-based annotation leaned toward anti-spike CD8 responses and missed private and CD4 specificities.

This clonotype was picked up many times. Its antigen is unknown. The CDR3 contains 12 residues. V gave up 3 bases and J gave up 6 bases, with 6 bases separating them. cDNA molecules, individually, were tagged with unique molecular identifiers. TCRdb reprocessed the 5' RACE reads with MiXCR, giving one entry per CDR3 protein. The sample consists of under 70,000 distinct CDR3 sequences, approximately 5.9% of them appearing once. The receptor was derived from an adult who was a healthcare worker with PCR-confirmed SARS-CoV-2 infection or an uninfected control (not recorded which). The input for sequencing was whole blood, taken at baseline. V usage is TRBV12-3 or TRBV12-4 and J usage is TRBJ2-1; no reliable D call. This CDR3 reads CASSLAGNEQFF. CDR3 coding DNA: TGTGCCAGCAGTTTGGCCGGCAATGAGCAGTTCTTC.